The 25 T cell receptor beta chains given below trace back to one sample, sequenced in a study of CD8+ T cells in alopecia areata. The sequencing template was cDNA reverse transcribed from extracted RNA. Here immunoSEQ multiplex PCR was the method, and the copy in TCRdb shows in-frame clones only, minus some. This sample has 160,000 or so clones, with 58% found just once. Treatment in this sample: oral pan-JAK inhibitor, 5-10 mg twice daily. The sequences come from CD4+ T cells sorted from blood, collected between weeks 55 and 65, from a patient treated with tofacitinib. The source is a human donor with alopecia areata.

The chain carries TRBV2 and TRBJ1-3, with unresolved D. CDR1 and CDR2 from the germline V gene are SNHLY and FYNNEI. CDR3 length: 14 residues. V was cut by 7 bases and J by 6 bases, with 16 bases left in between. The CDR3 loop reads CASKEGIVVNTIYF. CDR3 coding DNA: TGTGCCAGCAAAGAGGGAATTGTCGTAAACACCATATATTTT.

The rearrangement uses TRBV5-4 and TRBJ2-1; D perhaps matches TRBD2 (7 bases). The germline V gene encodes CDR1 SGHNT and CDR2 YYREEE (reference sequence). The CDR3 runs 17 residues. The V gene lost 2 bases and the J gene lost 0 bases, with 15 bases spanning the gap. CDR3 region: CASSLGAGASSYNEQFF. The CDR3 nucleotides read TGTGCCAGCAGCTTAGGCGCGGGGGCGAGCTCCTACAATGAGCAGTTCTTC.

The chain couples TRBV29-1 to TRBJ2-3, with 12 positions matching TRBD2. The V and J ends lost 6 bases and 1 base, in that order; junction bases with no gene match: 2. This CDR3 region has 14 residues. Looked up from germline, CDR1 is SQVTM and CDR2 is ANQGSEA. The CDR3 DNA reads TGCAGCGTAAGGACTAGCGGGGGCACAGATACGCAGTATTTT. This codes for CSVRTSGGTDTQYF.

The chain uses TRBV29-1 and TRBJ1-1; tentative D call: TRBD1 (6 bases). The CDR3 runs to 14 residues. Germline assignment: CDR1 SQVTM and CDR2 ANQGSEA. V dropped 6 bases and J dropped 2 bases, with 16 bases sitting between them. CDR3 loop: CSVALGGGNTEAFF. The CDR3 coding sequence is TGCAGCGTCGCCCTAGGAGGGGGAAACACTGAAGCTTTCTTT.

V gene TRBV7-2 combines with J gene TRBJ2-3, with D possibly being TRBD1 (6 bases). The V gene's germline CDR1 is SGHTA and CDR2 FQGNSA. The CDR3 length is 14 residues. Trimming left V 6 bases short and J 4 bases short, with 14 bases between. Written as DNA, the CDR3 is TGTGCCAGCAGACCCTCAACAGGGTCAGATACGCAGTATTTT. Its protein product is CASRPSTGSDTQYF.

Comment on this clone: One junction end disagrees with the germline gene, perhaps due to a read error. J is TRBJ1-6 and V is TRBV10-3; TRBD1 aligns across 7 bases. The CDR3 extends over 13 amino acids. CDR1 ENHRY and CDR2 SYGVKD come from the germline V gene. CDR3 coding DNA: TGTGCCATCAGTCGACAGGGCTCTGCGCCCCTCCTCTTT. As protein: CAISRQGSAPLLF.

V gene TRBV9 combines with J gene TRBJ1-6, with a possible D match to TRBD1 (5 bases). Germline CDR1 and CDR2: SGDLS and YYNGEE. The CDR3 consists of 13 residues. V was clipped by 0 bases and J by 7 bases, with 5 bases between them. The CDR3 DNA reads TGTGCCAGCAGCGTAGACAGGAATTCACCCCTCCACTTT. Its protein is CASSVDRNSPLHF.

The V and J genes are TRBV29-1 and TRBJ2-5; tentative D call: TRBD1 (6 bases). The V end lost 3 bases, the J end lost 2 bases, and 7 bases lay between the germline ends. Germline CDR1 SQVTM, CDR2 ANQGSEA. CDR3 length: 12 amino acids. In DNA form, the CDR3 reads TGCAGCGTTGACAGGGGTCAAGAGACCCAGTACTTC. As protein: CSVDRGQETQYF.

V is TRBV10-3 and J is TRBJ1-2; 8 bases line up with TRBD1. Germline CDR1 and CDR2: ENHRY and SYGVKD. The junction had 4 bases not matched to a gene; V was cut back by 6 bases and J by 4 bases. This CDR3 has 13 residues. The CDR3 bases are TGTGCCATCAGCGGGACAGGTCCCTATGGCTACACCTTC. Its translation: CAISGTGPYGYTF.

The V and J genes are TRBV7-3 and TRBJ2-3; 11 bases align to TRBD2. CDR1 and CDR2 from the germline V gene are SGHTA and FQGTGA. This CDR3 comprises 17 residues. The junction had 14 bases not matched to a gene; V was cut back by 4 bases and J by 8 bases. The CDR3 coding sequence is TGTGCCAGCAGCTCGATACCGTCCGGGACTAGCGGCCTTACGCAGTATTTT. Its translation: CASSSIPSGTSGLTQYF.

DNA for the CDR3: TGCAGCGGCATGGGACAGGGGAATTACGAGCAGTACTTC. It codes for CSGMGQGNYEQYF. The V gene is TRBV29-1, the J gene TRBJ2-5; 10 bases fit TRBD1. The closer fit of TRBJ2-7 to the DNA end suggests the J call may be wrong. The germline V gene has CDR1 SQVTM and CDR2 ANQGSEA. This CDR3 has 13 amino acids.

In this sample, this clone turned up a few times. The chain recombines TRBV11-1 with TRBJ1-4, with 10 bases that match TRBD1. Trimming cost V 3 bases and J 7 bases; bases outside gene matches: 2. The CDR3 runs to 14 residues. Germline V lookup: CDR1 SGHAT, CDR2 FQDESV (reference sequence). Written as DNA, the CDR3 is TGTGCCAGCAGCTTGACAGGGGGCCGTGAAAAACTGTTTTTT. Translated: CASSLTGGREKLFF.

The chain has TRBV5-6 and TRBJ1-2; TRBD1 might be the D (6 bases). Germline V gene data show CDR1 as SGHDT and CDR2 as YYEEEE. The CDR3 has 13 amino acids. The ends were cut back, 4 bases at V and 8 bases at J, with 15 bases in the middle. The CDR3 sequence: CASSGRGSTGYTF. The CDR3 bases are TGTGCCAGCAGCGGAAGGGGGAGTACGGGCTACACCTTC.

V and J are TRBV1 and TRBJ2-7; the table's D call of TRBD2 was not tested on the DNA. TRBV1 constitutes a pseudogene. CDR3 length: 17 amino acids. CDR3 DNA: TGCACCAGCAGCCAAGATGGGACTAGCGCTAGCTCCTACGAGCAGTACTTC. As protein: CTSSQDGTSASSYEQYF.

This chain links TRBV7-9 with TRBJ2-7; D tentatively reads TRBD1 or TRBD2 (5 bases each). V lost 1 base to trimming and J lost 2 bases, with 12 bases between them. This CDR3 is 15 amino acids long. The germline V gene has CDR1 SEHNR and CDR2 FQNEAQ (reference sequence). The CDR3 coding sequence is TGTGCCAGCAGCTTAGGACCGGGACGTACCTACGAGCAGTACTTC. Translated, it gives CASSLGPGRTYEQYF.

The chain links TRBV25-1 to TRBJ2-7; the D is unclear. CDR1 is MGHDK and CDR2 is SYGVNS in the germline V gene. The ends were cut back, 7 bases at V and 0 bases at J, with 10 bases in the middle. The CDR3 contains 13 residues. The chain's CDR3 is CASIPSSSYEQYF. The DNA for the CDR3 is TGTGCCAGCATTCCGTCTTCCTCCTACGAGCAGTACTTC.

The sample holds a few counts of this clone. This chain links TRBV6-5 with TRBJ2-3; weak D call: TRBD1 (8 bases). V lost 5 bases and J lost 8, with 20 bases in between. This CDR3 is 15 amino acids long. Germline values: CDR1 MNHEY, CDR2 SVGAGI. The CDR3 protein is CASSPPTGGASTQYF. The CDR3 DNA is TGTGCCAGCAGTCCCCCAACAGGGGGGGCCTCTACGCAGTATTTT.

This clone appeared a single time. J is TRBJ2-1 and V is TRBV9, with 9 bases matching TRBD2. Germline V CDR1 and CDR2: SGDLS, YYNGEE. The CDR3 sequence is 14 residues long. The trim removed 0 bases at V and 14 bases at J, leaving 9 bases unmatched. This CDR3 reads CASSVDLAGRAEFF. The DNA of the CDR3 is TGTGCCAGCAGCGTAGATCTAGCGGGGCGCGCTGAGTTCTTC.

The table lists this clone with a few counts. This chain connects TRBV5-6 to TRBJ2-3; TRBD2 matches 7 bases. Germline CDR1 is SGHDT and CDR2 is YYEEEE. V shed 2 bases, J shed 5 bases, and the junction held 17 bases outside the gene matches. The CDR3 length is 18 residues. CDR3 DNA: TGTGCCAGCAGCTTCCAGTGGGTTCTGCGGGGGAGGAGAGATACGCAGTATTTT. Amino acid sequence: CASSFQWVLRGRRDTQYF.

This chain uses TRBV5-1 with TRBJ2-7; 12 bases are a match to TRBD2. This CDR3 comprises 17 residues. With 4 bases clipped from V and 3 bases from J, the junction kept 11 bases outside the gene matches. Per the germline V gene, CDR1 is SGHRS and CDR2 is YFSETQ. CDR3 coding DNA: TGCGCCAGCAGCCCCGCTAGCGGGGGGGCTTCCGACTACGAGCAGTACTTC. Amino acid sequence: CASSPASGGASDYEQYF.

The rearrangement joins TRBV5-1 to TRBJ2-7; D ambiguous. Trimming left V 1 base short and J 7 bases short, with 18 bases between. The CDR3 is 15 residues long. Per germline, CDR1 SGHRS and CDR2 YFSETQ. The CDR3 is CASSLTGPSVMEQYF. The CDR3 DNA reads TGCGCCAGCAGCTTGACGGGCCCCTCGGTGATGGAGCAGTACTTC.

This clone was recorded a few times. V is TRBV6-5 and J is TRBJ2-7; D possibly corresponds to TRBD1 (7 bases). V lost 7 bases and J lost 2, with 15 bases in between. Per the germline V gene, CDR1 is MNHEY and CDR2 is SVGAGI. This CDR3 has 14 residues. The CDR3 DNA follows: TGTGCCAGCACGGACGCGGGACAGCCCTACGAGCAGTACTTC. Translating it yields CASTDAGQPYEQYF.

The chain joins TRBV2 to TRBJ1-1; D is undetermined. The germline CDR1 and CDR2 sequences are SNHLY and FYNNEI. The CDR3 is made up of 13 amino acids. V lost 6 bases to trimming and J lost 5 bases, with 13 bases between them. CDR3 nucleotides: TGTGCCAGCAGCGAATCAATGATGACTGAAGCTTTCTTT. This encodes CASSESMMTEAFF.

This clone has just a few counts. This chain connects TRBV21-1 to TRBJ2-7; the DNA was not used to check the table's D call, TRBD2. TRBV21-1 counts as a pseudogene. The CDR3 is made up of 11 amino acids. This chain's CDR3 is CASSKSSEQYF. The CDR3 nucleotides read TGTGCCAGCAGCAAAAGCTCCGAGCAGTACTTC.

The chain carries TRBV29-1 and TRBJ2-5; possible D gene TRBD1, 6 bases. Germline values: CDR1 SQVTM, CDR2 ANQGSEA. This CDR3 has 14 amino acids. Deletions cut 7 bases from V and 2 bases from J, with 17 bases between. The chain's CDR3 is CSANLIDRQETQYF. The CDR3 nucleotides read TGCAGCGCCAACCTTATTGACAGGCAAGAGACCCAGTACTTC.